This entry is about one TCR beta chain. Its specificity is unknown. Germline CDR1 reads SGHNT; CDR2 reads YYREEE (reference sequence). The CDR3 loop spans 15 amino acids. The V end lost 0 bases, the J end lost 3 bases, and 12 bases lay between the germline ends. The record originates from a study of cytomegalovirus exposure and HLA in healthy donors. Across the study: Among the 300 to 500 donors who were genotyped, roughly 86% fell in the genetic ancestry cluster that is associated with self-reported Caucasian donors. Whole-study findings and limits: With later analysis, a missense DCLRE1C variant became linked to TCR beta V- and J-gene trimming. CMV serostatus stood as the only immune exposure information on hand.

PCR amplification relied on 60 Vbeta primers (plus 13 Jbeta primers). Assay: immunoSEQ multiplex PCR; the TCRdb copy retains only in-frame clones and omits some. The table lists about 150,000 clones, just under 70% of them singletons. Sequencing input: PBMCs. The sequence came from a man in his fifties or sixties in good health and CMV-seronegative. V gene TRBV5-4 combines with J gene TRBJ1-1; the D is unclear. The CDR3 region has the DNA TGTGCCAGCAGCTTGGCCGGGGTTGGAGACACTGAAGCTTTCTTT. Protein: CASSLAGVGDTEAFF.